Included here is one T cell receptor beta chain sequence, with context. Its antigen has not been determined. One base away there is no much larger clone; base qualities are not given. CDR1 and CDR2, looked up from the germline V gene, are MGHRA and YSYEKL. The CDR3 contains 16 residues, cysteine and phenylalanine counted. Here the CDR3 DNA is all that survives: 48 bases in frame from base 1. V is cut by 2 bases and J by 1 base, and the space between the germline ends is 11 bases. The sample comes from a study of T cell responses to AZD1222 COVID-19 vaccine (dated by TCRdb to about 2021). About the full investigation: A total of 233 trial participants underwent TCR sequencing, of whom under 220 had received two doses of AZD1222 and around 25 had received two doses of the MenACWY control vaccine. Trial participants were enrolled by age into 18-55, 56-69 and 70-plus year subgroups, with approximately 150, 30 and 60 TCR-sequenced participants respectively. Points the paper makes about the study in general: The 56-69-year group was small, and its depth increase did not reach significance, likely because of low power. Only five or six AZD1222 recipients were SARS-CoV-2 seropositive at baseline, limiting conclusions about previously exposed vaccinees. Epitopes outside the regions mutated in the B.1.351 and B.1.1.7 variants were reportedly recognized by nearly half of the unique spike-specific TCRs. Spike-specific TCR breadth and depth rose significantly after two AZD1222 doses compared with day 0 and with MenACWY recipients. Participants were mostly white British, with more females than males. The authors suggested clonal diversity may have been underestimated. The whole spike protein was spanned by vaccine-associated CD4 TCRs, and dominant responses were seen in regions 160-218 and 743-854. No day 14 peak-response samples were available, so repertoires were characterized only after the peak T cell response.

The CDR3 regions of human TCRbeta chains were analyzed by immunosequencing. The authors' pipeline ran thus. Repertoire TCRs were checked for matches against a reference library of SARS-CoV-2-specific TCRs that had been generated using the MIRA antigen-specificity platform. Breadth meant the fraction of unique TCRs that were SARS-CoV-2-associated, whereas depth meant the fraction of total T cells that were SARS-CoV-2-associated. Using the MIRA data, every spike-specific TCR was mapped to the spike region that the TCR reacted to and assigned to either a CD4 or a CD8 class. Log10-transformed breadth and depth values were compared by one-way ANOVA with Sidak's multiple comparisons tests. TCRdb holds this immuneACCESS table with in-frame rearrangements only. Some clones are missing; in checked studies, unresolved V genes explain under half, and the rest has no known cause. V and J calls and clone size are as listed in that table; D and trimming were resolved from the DNA. The sample data list 95,000 to 100,000 clones, and about 88% of these were observed just once. The top ten clones comprise 14% of the sample.

This specimen's time point label, interpreted: about 28 days (+/-7) after the second vaccine dose. AZD1222 recipients given second doses at about 4 weeks or at about 12 weeks were pooled, since spike-specific TCR depth and breadth were not found to differ between the two schedules. Samples from vaccinated people were obtained from the UK trials COV001 and COV002, which included a single-blind randomized controlled phase 2/3 trial of AZD1222 (ChAdOx1 nCoV-19) in healthy adults. For TCRbeta chain sequencing, PBMC samples were collected from trial participants at day 0 and at day 28 after the second dose.

The rearrangement joined TRBV4-1 to TRBJ2-2; D gene: possibly TRBD1, on 5 matching bases. The sequencing used peripheral blood, collected 28 days after the second AZD1222 dose. The clonotype originates from an adult who received the AZD1222 COVID-19 vaccine. The DNA sequence is TGCGCCAGCAGCCAACGGCAGGGAAAGAACACCGGGGAGCTGTTTTTT. This sequence encodes CASSQRQGKNTGELFF.